This T cell receptor (beta chain) was recorded in a study of patients and donors after allogeneic stem cell transplantation. In germline, CDR1 is SEHNR, CDR2 FQNEAQ (reference sequence). V shed 4 bases, J shed 1 base, and the junction held 4 bases outside the gene matches. The CDR3 runs 16 residues. TCRdb processed the RT-PCR reads anew with MiXCR; each CDR3 protein has one entry. This sample has more than 150,000 distinct CDR3 sequences, with nearly 25% found just once. The table lists this clonotype with a few counts. The chain couples TRBV7-9 to TRBJ1-1, with 12 nucleotides matching TRBD1. The specimen sequenced was blood, either unsorted or a sorted T cell fraction (not recorded which). This TCR derives from a human donor who was either an allogeneic HSCT recipient or a stem cell or donor lymphocyte infusion donor (not recorded which). It is not recorded whose cells these are; they may come from a transplant donor. The CDR3 nucleotides are TGTGCCAGCAGCTCCGGGACAGGGGGCCCGAACACTGAAGCTTTCTTT. Encoded protein: CASSSGTGGPNTEAFF.